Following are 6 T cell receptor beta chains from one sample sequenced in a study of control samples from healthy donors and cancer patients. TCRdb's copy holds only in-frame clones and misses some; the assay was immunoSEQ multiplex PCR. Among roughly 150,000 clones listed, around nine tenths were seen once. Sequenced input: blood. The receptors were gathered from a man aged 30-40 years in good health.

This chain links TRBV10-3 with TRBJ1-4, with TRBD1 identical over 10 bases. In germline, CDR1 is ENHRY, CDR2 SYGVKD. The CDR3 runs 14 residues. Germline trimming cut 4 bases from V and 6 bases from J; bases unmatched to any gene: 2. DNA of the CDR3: TGTGCCATCAGTGGGGACAGGGGTGATGAAAAACTGTTTTTT. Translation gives CAISGDRGDEKLFF.

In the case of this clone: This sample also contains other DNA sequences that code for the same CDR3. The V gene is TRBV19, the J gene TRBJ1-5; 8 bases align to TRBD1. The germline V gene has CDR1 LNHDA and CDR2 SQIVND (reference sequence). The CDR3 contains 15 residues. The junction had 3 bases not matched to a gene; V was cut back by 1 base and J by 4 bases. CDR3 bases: TGTGCCAGTAGTATAGGGCAGGGGGCGAATCAGCCCCAGCATTTT. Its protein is CASSIGQGANQPQHF.

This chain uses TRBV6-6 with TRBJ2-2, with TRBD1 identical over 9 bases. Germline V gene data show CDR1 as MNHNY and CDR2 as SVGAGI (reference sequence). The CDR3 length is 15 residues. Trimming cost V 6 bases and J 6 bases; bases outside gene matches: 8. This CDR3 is CASRRGQGNAGELFF. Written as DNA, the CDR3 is TGTGCCAGCAGGAGGGGACAGGGTAACGCCGGGGAGCTGTTTTTT.

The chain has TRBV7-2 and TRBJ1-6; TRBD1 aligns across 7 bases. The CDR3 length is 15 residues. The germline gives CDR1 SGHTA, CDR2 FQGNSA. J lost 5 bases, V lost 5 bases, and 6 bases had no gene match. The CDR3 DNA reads TGTGCCAGCAGCACAGGACAGGCGAATAATTCACCCCTCCACTTT. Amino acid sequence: CASSTGQANNSPLHF.

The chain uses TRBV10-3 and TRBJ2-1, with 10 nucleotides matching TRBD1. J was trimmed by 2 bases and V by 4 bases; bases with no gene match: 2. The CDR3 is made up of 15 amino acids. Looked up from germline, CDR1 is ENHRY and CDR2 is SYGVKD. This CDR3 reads CAISGGTGAYNEQFF. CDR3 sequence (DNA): TGTGCCATCAGTGGGGGGACAGGGGCCTACAATGAGCAGTTCTTC.

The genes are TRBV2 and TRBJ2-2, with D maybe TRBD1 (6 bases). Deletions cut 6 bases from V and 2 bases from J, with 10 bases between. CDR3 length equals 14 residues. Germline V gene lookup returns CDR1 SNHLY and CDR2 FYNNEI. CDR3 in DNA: TGTGCCAGCAGGAGGGGGAGAAACACCGGGGAGCTGTTTTTT. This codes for CASRRGRNTGELFF.